This T cell receptor (beta chain) derives from a study of early T cells in non-severe SARS-CoV-2 infection. TCRdb analysed the 5' RACE reads with MiXCR anew, one entry per CDR3 protein. The data contain about 10,000 distinct CDR3 sequences, roughly 4.4% of them singletons. This CDR3 contains 14 residues. Trimming removed 7 bases at V and 1 base at J, with 13 bases between. This chain links TRBV12-3 or TRBV12-4 with TRBJ1-1; perhaps TRBD1 as D (6 bases). What was sequenced was whole blood. The clonotype originates from an adult who was a healthcare worker with PCR-confirmed SARS-CoV-2 infection or an uninfected control (not recorded which). CDR3 nucleotides: TGTGCCAGCACCAAAGGACAGTCGAACACTGAAGCTTTCTTT. This translates into CASTKGQSNTEAFF.